This is a list of T cell receptor beta chains from one sample in a study of tumor and adjacent non-tumor tissue in lung cancer. Using its own MiXCR run on the multiplex PCR reads, TCRdb lists one record per CDR3 protein. The data show fewer than 100,000 distinct CDR3 sequences, roughly 72% seen once. The specimen was lung tumor tissue. These receptors came from a woman aged 40 to 50 with non-small cell lung cancer. The CDR3 runs from the conserved cysteine through the conserved F or W. Each record gives: J gene, clone size, V gene, D gene, CDR3 DNA, CDR3 protein. A D gene is named only where the DNA matches it firmly. Some rows have no size entry. The others give once, few or many, or a class for an expanded clone.

j_call: TRBJ1-5
clone_size: many
v_call: TRBV28
d_call: -
cdr3_nt: TGTGCCAGCCTCCCCGCGTCCAGGGTCCAGCCCCAGCATTTT
cdr3_aa: CASLPASRVQPQHF

j_call: TRBJ2-3
clone_size: -
v_call: TRBV2
d_call: -
cdr3_nt: TGTGACAGCAGTGATGGGTGGGAGAGGACAGATATGCAGTATTTT
cdr3_aa: CDSSDGWERTDMQYF

j_call: TRBJ2-7
clone_size: once
v_call: TRBV5-1
d_call: -
cdr3_nt: TGCGCCAGCAGCCCTGGGAGGGACAGGTACTACGAGCAATACTTC
cdr3_aa: CASSPGRDRYYEQYF

j_call: TRBJ2-3
clone_size: -
v_call: TRBV6-5
d_call: -
cdr3_nt: TGTGCCTGCAGTTACTCCCAAACTAGTACAGATACGCAGTATTTT
cdr3_aa: CACSYSQTSTDTQYF

j_call: TRBJ2-2
clone_size: many
v_call: TRBV29-1
d_call: TRBD2
cdr3_nt: TGCAGCGTTACTAGCGGGAGAGGAACCGGGGAGCTGTTTTTT
cdr3_aa: CSVTSGRGTGELFF

j_call: TRBJ2-5
clone_size: -
v_call: TRBV11-2
d_call: -
cdr3_nt: TGTGCCAGCAGCTTTAGCGAGGGGGCGGGGGAGACCCAGTGCTTC
cdr3_aa: CASSFSEGAGETQCF

j_call: TRBJ2-3
clone_size: -
v_call: TRBV29-1
d_call: -
cdr3_nt: TGCAGCCTTTATGGCGGACAGCTTGGCACAGATACGCAGTATTTT
cdr3_aa: CSLYGGQLGTDTQYF

j_call: TRBJ2-7
clone_size: -
v_call: TRBV5-6
d_call: -
cdr3_nt: TGTACCAGCAGCTTGGTGGGAGGATTATCGGAGCAGTACTTC
cdr3_aa: CTSSLVGGLSEQYF

j_call: TRBJ2-6
clone_size: -
v_call: TRBV5-1
d_call: TRBD1
cdr3_nt: TGCGCCAGCAGATCTGGACAGGGTACCTTCTCTGGGGCCAACGTCCTGAGTTTC
cdr3_aa: CASRSGQGTFSGANVLSF

j_call: TRBJ2-5
clone_size: -
v_call: TRBV6-2/TRBV6-3
d_call: -
cdr3_nt: TGTGCCAGCAGTTACGGCCTCGTCCAAGGGATCCAGTACTTC
cdr3_aa: CASSYGLVQGIQYF

j_call: TRBJ2-5
clone_size: many
v_call: TRBV5-1
d_call: -
cdr3_nt: TGCGCCAGCAGCTTGGACGGAGTTCGGGAGACCCAGTACTTC
cdr3_aa: CASSLDGVRETQYF

j_call: TRBJ1-1
clone_size: -
v_call: TRBV20-1
d_call: -
cdr3_nt: TGCAGTGCTAGGGAGAGGGGGGCCAGAAACACTGAAGCTTTCTTT
cdr3_aa: CSARERGARNTEAFF

j_call: TRBJ2-1
clone_size: -
v_call: TRBV7-8
d_call: -
cdr3_nt: TGTACCAGCAACTTAGATGGTACTAGCGAGCAGTTCTTC
cdr3_aa: CTSNLDGTSEQFF

j_call: TRBJ1-5
clone_size: -
v_call: TRBV11-2
d_call: -
cdr3_nt: TGTGCTAGCAGCACTGTTTCCCGCCTAGAGCGCAGCAATCAGCCCCACCATTTT
cdr3_aa: CASSTVSRLERSNQPHHF

j_call: TRBJ2-5
clone_size: many
v_call: TRBV7-2
d_call: TRBD1
cdr3_nt: TGTGCCAGCAGCACGGGACAGGGGCGGGAGACCCAGTACTTC
cdr3_aa: CASSTGQGRETQYF

j_call: TRBJ1-5
clone_size: -
v_call: TRBV20-1
d_call: -
cdr3_nt: TGTAGTGTTGCCACCCAAAATAGCAATCATCCCCAGCATTTT
cdr3_aa: CSVATQNSNHPQHF

j_call: TRBJ1-2
clone_size: few
v_call: TRBV29-1
d_call: -
cdr3_nt: TGCAGCGTTCAGGCTACAGGGAGGTATGGCTACACCTTC
cdr3_aa: CSVQATGRYGYTF

j_call: TRBJ2-7
clone_size: many
v_call: TRBV12-3/TRBV12-4
d_call: -
cdr3_nt: TGTGCCAGCAGTTTAGTTGACAGTTACGAGCAGTACTTC
cdr3_aa: CASSLVDSYEQYF

j_call: TRBJ2-2
clone_size: once
v_call: TRBV6-1
d_call: -
cdr3_nt: TGTGCCAGCATTAACGAGGGGCCCGGGGAGCTGTTTTTT
cdr3_aa: CASINEGPGELFF

j_call: TRBJ1-5
clone_size: -
v_call: TRBV4-1
d_call: -
cdr3_nt: TGCGCCAGCAGCCCATATGGGGGCAATCAAGCCCAGCATTTT
cdr3_aa: CASSPYGGNQAQHF

j_call: TRBJ2-7
clone_size: -
v_call: TRBV11-3
d_call: -
cdr3_nt: TGTGCCAGCAGCCCGGAGGGGGGCAATGAGCAGTACTTC
cdr3_aa: CASSPEGGNEQYF

j_call: TRBJ2-7
clone_size: once
v_call: TRBV29-1
d_call: -
cdr3_nt: TGCAGCGTTGGGTCCCCATGGGCTTCCTACGAGCAGTACTTC
cdr3_aa: CSVGSPWASYEQYF